The T cell receptor (beta chain) under discussion was sequenced for a study of cytomegalovirus exposure and HLA in healthy donors. Study information: Earlier, 150 million to 200 million T cells were analyzed, and approximately 110 million unique TCR beta sequences were found among them. Of all 400 or so donors who were genotyped, 80% to 85% belonged to the Caucasian-associated ancestry cluster.

The PCR ran on 60 Vbeta and 13 Jbeta primers. Profiled with immunoSEQ multiplex PCR; TCRdb holds only in-frame clones, not every one. The sample yields 150,000 to 200,000 clones, roughly 79% seen once. The sequence was collected from a woman between 25 and 40 years old in good health and CMV-seropositive. The sample consisted of PBMCs.

The CDR3 is CASSLGLAGVTGEQFF. As DNA, the CDR3 is TGCGCCAGCAGCTTGGGTCTAGCGGGAGTAACCGGTGAGCAGTTCTTC. The J gene is TRBJ2-1, the V gene TRBV5-1, with 10 bases lining up with TRBD2. The CDR3 is made up of 16 amino acids. Germline loops: CDR1 SGHRS, CDR2 YFSETQ. V was clipped by 0 bases and J by 9 bases; unmatched bases: 9.